The 10 T cell receptor beta chains given below trace back to one sample, sequenced in a study of cytotoxic CD8 clonotypes in ibrutinib-treated CLL. Sequencing was performed with immunoSEQ multiplex PCR; in TCRdb, only in-frame clones are kept and a portion is missing. The data show 90,000 to 95,000 clones, about 74% seen once. Sequenced here: PBMCs, sampled after 24 months of ibrutinib treatment. These receptors came from a human donor with chronic lymphocytic leukemia.

This clone has only a few counts. The chain joins TRBV7-9 to TRBJ1-4, with unresolved D. CDR1 SEHNR and CDR2 FQNEAQ come from the germline V gene (reference sequence). V lost 3 bases, J lost 3 bases, and 8 bases lay in between. The CDR3 is 14 residues long. CDR3 in amino acids: CASSFSGANEKLFF. The CDR3 bases are TGTGCCAGCAGCTTTTCCGGGGCTAATGAAAAACTGTTTTTT.

The chain recombines TRBV13 with TRBJ1-3; perhaps TRBD1 as D (6 bases). This CDR3 has 17 residues. From germline, CDR1 is PRHDT and CDR2 FYEKMQ (reference sequence). The V and J ends lost 2 bases and 0 bases respectively, with 14 bases between them. The CDR3 spells CASSLFGGSFSGNTIYF. Written as DNA, the CDR3 is TGTGCCAGCAGCTTATTTGGGGGCTCTTTCTCTGGAAACACCATATATTTT.

The rearrangement joins TRBV6-1 to TRBJ1-2; D gene unclear. The CDR3 has 12 amino acids. Looked up from germline, CDR1 is MNHNS and CDR2 is SASEGT. V dropped 4 bases and J dropped 5 bases, with 8 bases sitting between them. The CDR3 reads CASSGTSYGYTF. CDR3 sequence (DNA): TGTGCCAGCAGTGGCACCAGTTATGGCTACACCTTC.

V is TRBV5-8 and J is TRBJ2-5, with D uncertain. V gave up 3 bases and J gave up 7 bases, with 19 bases separating them. CDR3 length: 15 amino acids. The germline gives CDR1 SGHTS, CDR2 YDEGEE. CDR3 amino acids: CASSWSRLAVGTQYF. CDR3 DNA sequence: TGTGCCAGCAGCTGGTCCCGACTGGCTGTGGGGACCCAGTACTTC.

Written as DNA, the CDR3 is TGTGCCAGCAGTACACGGACAGGGTCCACCGAGCAGTACTTC. Residues: CASSTRTGSTEQYF. The genes are TRBV2 and TRBJ2-7; 8 bases map to TRBD1. The CDR3 covers 14 residues. With 5 bases clipped from V and 6 bases from J, the junction kept 9 bases outside the gene matches. Germline-derived CDR1 and CDR2 are SNHLY and FYNNEI.

J is TRBJ1-2 and V is TRBV5-1; no clear D. CDR1 and CDR2 from the germline V gene are SGHRS and YFSETQ. The CDR3 extends over 14 amino acids. Trimming shortened V by 0 bases and J by 6 bases, and 12 bases separated the two germline ends. CDR3 sequence reads: CASSLAPTPDGYTF. The CDR3 bases are TGCGCCAGCAGCTTGGCGCCGACGCCGGATGGCTACACCTTC. Supplemented by reference TRBV5-1 and TRBJ1-2, the full variable domain reads KAGVTQTPRYLIKTRGQQVTLSCSPISGHRSVSWYQQTPGQGLQFLFEYFSETQRNKGNFPGRFSGRQFSNSRSEMNVSTLELGDSALYLCASSLAPTPDGYTFGSGTRLTVV.

This clone was seen a handful of times. The chain recombines TRBV4-1 with TRBJ1-2; D is unclear. V was clipped by 0 bases and J by 7 bases, with 18 bases between them. The CDR3 extends over 16 amino acids. Germline-derived CDR1 and CDR2 are MGHRA and YSYEKL. The CDR3 DNA reads as TGCGCCAGCAGCCAAGATTTAACATTCGGGGATGTTGGCTACACCTTC. Translated, it gives CASSQDLTFGDVGYTF.

The chain carries TRBV7-8 and TRBJ2-2; 11 bases fit TRBD1. There are 16 residues in the CDR3. From germline, CDR1 is SGHVS and CDR2 FQNEAQ. V lost 1 base to trimming and J lost 7 bases; unmatched junction nucleotides: 5. CDR3: CASSLVGTGGLGELFF. Here the CDR3 DNA reads TGTGCCAGCAGCTTAGTAGGGACAGGGGGACTCGGGGAGCTGTTTTTT. The full variable domain, rest sourced from reference TRBV7-8 and TRBJ2-2, is GAGVSQSPRYKVAKRGQDVALRCDPISGHVSLFWYQQALGQGPEFLTYFQNEAQLDKSGLPSDRFFAERPEGSVSTLKIQRTQQEDSAVYLCASSLVGTGGLGELFFGEGSRLTVL.

The J gene is TRBJ1-5, the V gene TRBV15, with 9 bases identical to TRBD1. Germline V gene lookup returns CDR1 LNHNV and CDR2 YYDKDF (reference sequence). The CDR3 has 16 residues. The J segment lost 0 bases and the V segment lost 4 bases, leaving 4 bases of the junction unmatched. The CDR3 reads CATSKGTGYSNQPQHF. The CDR3 region has the DNA TGTGCCACCAGCAAAGGGACAGGGTATAGCAATCAGCCCCAGCATTTT. The complete variable domain, with remaining parts taken from reference TRBV15 and TRBJ1-5, reads DAMVIQNPRYQVTQFGKPVTLSCSQTLNHNVMYWYQQKSSQAPKLLFHYYDKDFNNEADTPDNFQSRRPNTSFCFLDIRSPGLGDTAMYLCATSKGTGYSNQPQHFGDGTRLSIL.

The gene calls are TRBV5-1 and TRBJ2-1; TRBD2 agrees at 11 bases. J lost 7 bases, V lost 5 bases, and 5 bases had no gene match. Germline CDR1 is SGHRS and CDR2 is YFSETQ. The CDR3 is 14 amino acids. The chain's CDR3 is CASSLLAGGNEQFF. The CDR3 bases are TGCGCCAGCAGTCTGCTAGCGGGAGGTAATGAGCAGTTCTTC.